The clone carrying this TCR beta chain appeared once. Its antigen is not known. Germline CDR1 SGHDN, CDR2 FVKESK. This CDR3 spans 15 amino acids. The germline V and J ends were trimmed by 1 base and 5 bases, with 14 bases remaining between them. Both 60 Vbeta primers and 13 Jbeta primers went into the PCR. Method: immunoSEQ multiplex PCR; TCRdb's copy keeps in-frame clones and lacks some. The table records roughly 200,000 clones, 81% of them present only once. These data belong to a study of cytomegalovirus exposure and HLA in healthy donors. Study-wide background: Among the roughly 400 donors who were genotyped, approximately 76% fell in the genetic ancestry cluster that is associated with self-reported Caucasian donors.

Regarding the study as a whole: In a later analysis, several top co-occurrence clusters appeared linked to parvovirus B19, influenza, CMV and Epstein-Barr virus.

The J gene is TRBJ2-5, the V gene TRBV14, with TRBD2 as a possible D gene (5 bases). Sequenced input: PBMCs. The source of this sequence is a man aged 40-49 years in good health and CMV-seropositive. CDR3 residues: CASSQGSSSYETQYF. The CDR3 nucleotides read TGTGCCAGCAGCCAAGGGTCTAGCAGTTATGAGACCCAGTACTTC. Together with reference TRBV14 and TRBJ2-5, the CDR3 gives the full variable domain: EAGVTQFPSHSVIEKGQTVTLRCDPISGHDNLYWYRRVMGKEIKFLLHFVKESKQDESGMPNNRFLAERTGGTYSTLKVQPAELEDSGVYFCASSQGSSSYETQYFGPGTRLLVL.